Sequencing of this T cell receptor beta chain was carried out in a study of CD8 T cells in Susac syndrome. TCR beta from blood CD8+ and CD4+ T cells was sequenced. In the multiple sclerosis control group, patients were treatment-naive and had stable or active relapsing-remitting disease. The authors negatively isolated CD8+ and CD4+ T cells and FACS-enriched TEMRA cells. Random hexamers were used to reverse transcribe the RNA input (about 0.45 to 1 ug). A multiplex approach, immunoSEQ multiplex PCR, amplified TCR beta CDR3 across 54 Vbeta and 13 Jbeta. TCRdb passed the immunoSEQ multiplex PCR reads through MiXCR, listing each CDR3 protein once. The data contain about 150,000 distinct CDR3 sequences, 95% to 96% of them singletons. The trim removed 2 bases at V and 2 bases at J, leaving 7 bases unmatched. There are 16 residues in the CDR3. The germline CDR1 and CDR2 sequences are SEHNR and FQNEAQ (reference sequence).

Sequencing was carried out using CD8+ T cells from PBMCs. The chain is built from TRBV7-9 and TRBJ2-3, with 7 positions matching TRBD1. This TCR derives from a human donor with multiple sclerosis. The CDR3 region has the DNA TGTGCCAGCAGCTTACCGTTCAGGGGGACCACAGATACGCAGTATTTT. Protein sequence: CASSLPFRGTTDTQYF.